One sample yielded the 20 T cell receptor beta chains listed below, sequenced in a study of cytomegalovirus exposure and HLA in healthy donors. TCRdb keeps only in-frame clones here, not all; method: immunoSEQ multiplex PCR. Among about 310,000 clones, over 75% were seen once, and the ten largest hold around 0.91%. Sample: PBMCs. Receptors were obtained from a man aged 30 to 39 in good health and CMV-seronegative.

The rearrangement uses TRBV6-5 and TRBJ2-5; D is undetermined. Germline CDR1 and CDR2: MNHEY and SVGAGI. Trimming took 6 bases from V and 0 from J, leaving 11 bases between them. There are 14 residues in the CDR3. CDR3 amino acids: CASRSRDNQETQYF. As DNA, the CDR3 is TGTGCCAGCAGGTCCCGAGACAACCAAGAGACCCAGTACTTC.

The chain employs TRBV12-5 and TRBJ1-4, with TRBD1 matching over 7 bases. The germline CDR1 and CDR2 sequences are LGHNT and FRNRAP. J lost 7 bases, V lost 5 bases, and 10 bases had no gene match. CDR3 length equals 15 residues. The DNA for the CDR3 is TGTGCTAGTGGTCTTTACAGGGGAGTACGTGAAAAACTGTTTTTT. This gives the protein CASGLYRGVREKLFF.

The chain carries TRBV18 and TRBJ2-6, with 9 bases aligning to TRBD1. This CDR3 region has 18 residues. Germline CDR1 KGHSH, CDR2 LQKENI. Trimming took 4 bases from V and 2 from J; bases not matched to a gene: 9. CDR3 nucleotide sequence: TGTGCCAGCTCACAGACACCGGGACAGGGTGCTGGGGCCAACGTCCTGACTTTC. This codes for CASSQTPGQGAGANVLTF.

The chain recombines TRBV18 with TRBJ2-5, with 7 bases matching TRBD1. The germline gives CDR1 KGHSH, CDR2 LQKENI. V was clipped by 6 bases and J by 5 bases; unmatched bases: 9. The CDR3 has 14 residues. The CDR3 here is CASSTSRGMETQYF. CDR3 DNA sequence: TGTGCCAGCTCCACTTCCAGGGGGATGGAGACCCAGTACTTC.

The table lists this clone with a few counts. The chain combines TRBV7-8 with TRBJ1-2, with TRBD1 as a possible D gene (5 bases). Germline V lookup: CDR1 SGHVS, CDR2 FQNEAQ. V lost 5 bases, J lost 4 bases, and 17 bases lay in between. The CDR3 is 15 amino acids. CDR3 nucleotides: TGTGCCAGCAGCACCACTACAGGATATGGCTATGGCTACACCTTC. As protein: CASSTTTGYGYGYTF. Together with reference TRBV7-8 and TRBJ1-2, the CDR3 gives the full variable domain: GAGVSQSPRYKVAKRGQDVALRCDPISGHVSLFWYQQALGQGPEFLTYFQNEAQLDKSGLPSDRFFAERPEGSVSTLKIQRTQQEDSAVYLCASSTTTGYGYGYTFGSGTRLTVV.

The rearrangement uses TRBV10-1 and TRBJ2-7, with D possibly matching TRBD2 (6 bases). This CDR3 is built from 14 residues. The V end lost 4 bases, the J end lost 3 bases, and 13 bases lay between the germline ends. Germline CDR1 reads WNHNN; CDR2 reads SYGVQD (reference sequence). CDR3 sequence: CASSGAGNVYEQYF. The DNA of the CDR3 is TGCGCCAGCAGTGGGGCGGGGAATGTCTACGAGCAGTACTTC.

This CDR3 reads CASSYGQTYEQYF. CDR3 sequence (DNA): TGTGCCAGCAGCTACGGACAGACCTACGAGCAGTACTTC. This chain uses TRBV5-6 with TRBJ2-7, with a tentative D call TRBD1 (6 bases). CDR1 is SGHDT and CDR2 is YYEEEE in the germline V gene. V was shortened by 3 bases and J by 2 bases, with 9 bases between the two germline ends. This CDR3 has 13 residues.

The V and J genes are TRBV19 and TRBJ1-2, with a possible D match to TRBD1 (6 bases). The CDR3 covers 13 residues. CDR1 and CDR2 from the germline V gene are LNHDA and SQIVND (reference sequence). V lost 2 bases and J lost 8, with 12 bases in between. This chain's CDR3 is CASSIREGEGYTF. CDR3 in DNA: TGTGCCAGTAGTATACGGGAGGGGGAAGGCTACACCTTC.

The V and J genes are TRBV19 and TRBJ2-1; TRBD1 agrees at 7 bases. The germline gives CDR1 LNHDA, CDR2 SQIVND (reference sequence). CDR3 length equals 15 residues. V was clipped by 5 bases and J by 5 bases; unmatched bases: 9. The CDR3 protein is CASSPRQGEDNEQFF. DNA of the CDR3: TGTGCCAGTAGTCCCAGACAGGGAGAGGACAATGAGCAGTTCTTC. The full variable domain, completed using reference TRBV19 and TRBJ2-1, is DGGITQSPKYLFRKEGQNVTLSCEQNLNHDAMYWYRQDPGQGLRLIYYSQIVNDFQKGDIAEGYSVSREKKESFPLTVTSAQKNPTAFYLCASSPRQGEDNEQFFGPGTRLTVL.

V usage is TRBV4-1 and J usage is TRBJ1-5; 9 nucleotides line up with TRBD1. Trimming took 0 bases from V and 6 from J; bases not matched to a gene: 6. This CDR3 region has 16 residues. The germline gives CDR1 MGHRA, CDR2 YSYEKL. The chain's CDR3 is CASSQEADRGGQPQHF. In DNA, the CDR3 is TGCGCCAGCAGCCAAGAGGCCGACAGGGGGGGTCAGCCCCAGCATTTT.

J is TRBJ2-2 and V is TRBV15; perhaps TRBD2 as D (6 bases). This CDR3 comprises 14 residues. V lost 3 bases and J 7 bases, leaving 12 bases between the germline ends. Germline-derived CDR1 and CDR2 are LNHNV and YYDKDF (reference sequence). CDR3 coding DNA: TGTGCCACCAGCAGGGAAACTAGCAGCGGGGAGCTGTTTTTT. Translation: CATSRETSSGELFF.

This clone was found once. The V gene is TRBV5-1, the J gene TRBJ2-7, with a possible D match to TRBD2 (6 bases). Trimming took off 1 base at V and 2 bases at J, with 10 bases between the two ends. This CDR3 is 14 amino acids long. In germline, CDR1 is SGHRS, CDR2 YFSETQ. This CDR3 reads CASSLLGGTYEQYF. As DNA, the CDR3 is TGCGCCAGCAGCTTGTTGGGGGGAACCTACGAGCAGTACTTC.

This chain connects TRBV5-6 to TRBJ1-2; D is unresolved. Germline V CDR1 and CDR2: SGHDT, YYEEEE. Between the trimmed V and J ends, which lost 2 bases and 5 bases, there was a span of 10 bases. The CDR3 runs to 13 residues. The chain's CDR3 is CASSLKATYGYTF. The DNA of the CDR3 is TGTGCCAGCAGCTTAAAAGCTACGTATGGCTACACCTTC.

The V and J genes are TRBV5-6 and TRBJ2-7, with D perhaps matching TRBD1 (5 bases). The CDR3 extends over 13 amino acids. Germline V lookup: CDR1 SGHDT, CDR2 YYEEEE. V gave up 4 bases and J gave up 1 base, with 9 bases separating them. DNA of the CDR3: TGTGCCAGCAGCCCGGACATGTCCTACGAGCAGTACTTC. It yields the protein CASSPDMSYEQYF.

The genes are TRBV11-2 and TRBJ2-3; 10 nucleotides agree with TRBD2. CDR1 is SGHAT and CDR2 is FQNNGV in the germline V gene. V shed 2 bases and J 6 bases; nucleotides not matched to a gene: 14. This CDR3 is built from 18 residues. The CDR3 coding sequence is TGTGCCAGCAGCTTATATCCTAGCGGGGGTTCTCAGGGGGATACGCAGTATTTT. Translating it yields CASSLYPSGGSQGDTQYF.

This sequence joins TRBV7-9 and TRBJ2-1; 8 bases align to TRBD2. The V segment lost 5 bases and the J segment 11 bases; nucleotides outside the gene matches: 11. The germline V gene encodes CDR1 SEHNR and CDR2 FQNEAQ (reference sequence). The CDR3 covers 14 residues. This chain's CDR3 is CASSPPGGAGQQFF. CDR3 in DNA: TGTGCCAGCAGCCCCCCGGGGGGGGCCGGTCAGCAGTTCTTC.

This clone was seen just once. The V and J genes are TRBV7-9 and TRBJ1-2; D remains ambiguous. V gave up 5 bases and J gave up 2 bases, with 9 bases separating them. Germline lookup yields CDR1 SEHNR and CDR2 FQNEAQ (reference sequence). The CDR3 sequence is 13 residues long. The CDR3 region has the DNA TGTGCCAGCAGCCAACAAAACAACTATGGCTACACCTTC. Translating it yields CASSQQNNYGYTF.

CDR3 in DNA: TGTGCCAGCAGCGTAGTGGATTTCGGGGAGAGTGGAAACACCATATATTTT. Translated: CASSVVDFGESGNTIYF. This sequence joins TRBV9 and TRBJ1-3, with D hard to call. The CDR3 is made up of 17 amino acids. V lost 0 bases to trimming and J lost 3 bases, with 16 bases between them. CDR1 and CDR2 (germline): SGDLS, YYNGEE.

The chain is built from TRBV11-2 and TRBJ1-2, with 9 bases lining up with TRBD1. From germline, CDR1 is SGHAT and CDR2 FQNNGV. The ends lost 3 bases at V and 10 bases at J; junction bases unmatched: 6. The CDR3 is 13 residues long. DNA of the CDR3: TGTGCCAGCAGCTTTAGGGGACAGGGCGACTACACCTTC. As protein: CASSFRGQGDYTF.

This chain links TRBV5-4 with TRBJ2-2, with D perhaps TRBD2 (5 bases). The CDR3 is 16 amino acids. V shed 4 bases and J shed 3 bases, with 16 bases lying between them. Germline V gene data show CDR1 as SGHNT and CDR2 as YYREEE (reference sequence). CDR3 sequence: CASSPGRGPDTGELFF. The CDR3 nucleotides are TGTGCCAGCAGCCCCGGACGGGGTCCGGACACCGGGGAGCTGTTTTTT.